The present entry profiles one T cell receptor (beta chain) with its context. The antigen is not known. Here immunoSEQ multiplex PCR was the method, and the copy in TCRdb shows in-frame clones only, minus some. The sample shows some 97,000 clones, 85% to 95% of them seen only once. The record originates from a study of siplizumab effects on memory and regulatory T cells. Broader study findings: With siplizumab, cumulative frequency of CD4+ memory-derived alloreactive sequences dropped significantly. Alloreactive CD4+ clones that could be mapped were on average about 71% Treg-derived with siplizumab, against about 25% in controls. The mapping of alloreactive clones to unstimulated subsets covered only a minor fraction of them. Proof of suppressive function in proliferating Tregs from siplizumab cultures was not established.

The CDR3 is 14 amino acids. Germline assignment: CDR1 SGHVS and CDR2 FQNEAQ. J gave up 6 bases and V 0 bases, and 5 bases lay outside the gene matches. Sequencing used Tregs sorted from blood. The chain recombines TRBV7-8 with TRBJ2-7, with 7 bases lining up with TRBD1. This TCR was recovered from a human donor in good health. The CDR3 nucleotides are TGTGCCAGCAGCTTAGCAGGGGGCGCGTCCGAGCAGTACTTC. Protein product: CASSLAGGASEQYF.